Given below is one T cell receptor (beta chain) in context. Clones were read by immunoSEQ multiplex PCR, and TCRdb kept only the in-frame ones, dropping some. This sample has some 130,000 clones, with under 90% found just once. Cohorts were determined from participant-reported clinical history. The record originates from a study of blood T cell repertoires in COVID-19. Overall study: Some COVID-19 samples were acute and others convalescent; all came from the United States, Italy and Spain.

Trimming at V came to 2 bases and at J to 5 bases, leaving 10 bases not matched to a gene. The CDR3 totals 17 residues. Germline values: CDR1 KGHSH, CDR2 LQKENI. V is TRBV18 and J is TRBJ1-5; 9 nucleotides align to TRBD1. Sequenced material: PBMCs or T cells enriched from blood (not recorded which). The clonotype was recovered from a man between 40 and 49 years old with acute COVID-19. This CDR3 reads CASSPISPGQGYQPQHF. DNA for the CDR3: TGTGCCAGCTCACCAATTTCACCGGGACAGGGCTATCAGCCCCAGCATTTT.